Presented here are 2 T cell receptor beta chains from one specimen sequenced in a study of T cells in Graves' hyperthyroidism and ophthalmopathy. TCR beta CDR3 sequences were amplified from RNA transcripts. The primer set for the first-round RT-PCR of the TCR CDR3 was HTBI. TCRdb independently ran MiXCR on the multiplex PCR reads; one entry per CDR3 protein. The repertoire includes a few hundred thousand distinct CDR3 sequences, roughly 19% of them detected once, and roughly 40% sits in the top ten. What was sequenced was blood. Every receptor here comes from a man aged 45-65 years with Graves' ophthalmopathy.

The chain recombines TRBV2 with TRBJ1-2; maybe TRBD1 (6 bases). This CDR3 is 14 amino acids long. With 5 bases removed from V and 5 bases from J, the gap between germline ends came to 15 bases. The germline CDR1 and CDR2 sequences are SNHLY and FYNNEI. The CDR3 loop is CASSLGGGGYGYTF. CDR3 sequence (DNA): TGTGCCAGCAGTCTAGGGGGAGGAGGATATGGCTACACCTTC. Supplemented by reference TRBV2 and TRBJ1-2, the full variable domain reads EPEVTQTPSHQVTQMGQEVILRCVPISNHLYFYWYRQILGQKVEFLVSFYNNEISEKSEIFDDQFSVERPDGSNFTLKIRSTKLEDSAMYFCASSLGGGGYGYTFGSGTRLTVV.

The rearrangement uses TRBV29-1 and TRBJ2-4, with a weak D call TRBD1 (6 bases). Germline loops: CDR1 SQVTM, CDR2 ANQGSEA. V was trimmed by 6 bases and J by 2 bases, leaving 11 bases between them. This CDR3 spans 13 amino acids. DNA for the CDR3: TGCAGCGTCCCAGGGGCCCCCAAAAACATTCAGTACTTC. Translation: CSVPGAPKNIQYF.